This passage covers 24 T cell receptor beta chains from one sample sequenced in a study of T cells in Graves' hyperthyroidism and ophthalmopathy. The source material, RNA transcripts, was used to amplify TCR beta CDR3 regions. HTBI primers were the set used in a first-round RT-PCR of the TCR CDR3. MiXCR, applied by TCRdb to the multiplex PCR reads, yields one record per CDR3 protein. This sample has roughly 720,000 distinct CDR3 sequences, with 15% to 20% found just once. Input material: blood. The receptor source for this set is a man in his fifties with Graves' hyperthyroidism.

This clonotype was seen only a few times. CDR3 sequence reads: CASSQDLAGAGELFF. The CDR3 DNA is TGTGCCAGCAGCCAAGATCTGGCGGGAGCCGGGGAGCTGTTTTTT. The rearrangement joins TRBV3-1 to TRBJ2-2, with 7 bases aligning to TRBD2. The CDR3 is 15 residues long. The V gene's germline CDR1 is LGHDT and CDR2 YNNKEL (reference sequence). Trimming cost V 0 bases and J 6 bases; bases outside gene matches: 4.

This clonotype was observed a single time. V gene TRBV7-3 combines with J gene TRBJ2-1; 8 bases are a match to TRBD2. The trim removed 5 bases at V and 6 bases at J, leaving 9 bases unmatched. The germline V gene encodes CDR1 SGHTA and CDR2 FQGTGA. The CDR3 consists of 15 residues. Written as DNA, the CDR3 is TGTGCCAGCAGCCCAGTGGGGACTAGTACCAATGAGCAGTTCTTC. Translated: CASSPVGTSTNEQFF.

The V and J genes are TRBV3-1 and TRBJ2-1; 7 positions agree with TRBD1. CDR1 LGHDT and CDR2 YNNKEL come from the germline V gene (reference sequence). V was clipped by 4 bases and J by 13 bases; unmatched bases: 10. CDR3 length: 13 amino acids. The CDR3 DNA follows: TGTGCCAGCAGCCTGGGACAGTCCCTCTCACAGTTCTTC. This gives the protein CASSLGQSLSQFF.

As to this clonotype: A much larger clone lies a single base off, so this may be a read error. The chain links TRBV27 to TRBJ2-3, with D possibly TRBD2 on 6 matching bases. V lost 8 bases and J 4 bases, leaving 19 bases between the germline ends. This CDR3 comprises 15 residues. Germline loops: CDR1 MNHEY, CDR2 SMNVEV (reference sequence). DNA for the CDR3: TGTGCCAGCGCTAGTCTGGAGGGGAGCTCAGATACGCAGTATTTT. This translates into CASASLEGSSDTQYF.

This clonotype came up many times. The V call is TRBV12-3 or TRBV12-4, the J call TRBJ2-5; unclear D gene. V shed 8 bases and J shed 7 bases, with 8 bases lying between them. CDR3 length: 10 amino acids. The CDR3 spells CASPVGTQYF. In DNA form, the CDR3 reads TGTGCCAGCCCTGTGGGGACCCAGTACTTC.

This clonotype was seen many times. The chain uses TRBV3-1 and TRBJ2-7, with 7 positions matching TRBD1. CDR1 is LGHDT and CDR2 is YNNKEL in the germline V gene (reference sequence). Trimming at V came to 4 bases and at J to 2 bases, leaving 8 bases not matched to a gene. This CDR3 is 15 amino acids long. The CDR3 DNA reads as TGTGCCAGCAGCCCCGCGGCCGGGACAGCCTACGAGCAGTACTTC. Encoded protein: CASSPAAGTAYEQYF.

This clonotype came up many times. The chain uses TRBV27 and TRBJ2-2, with D unclear. CDR3 length: 14 residues. V gave up 4 bases and J gave up 5 bases, with 11 bases separating them. Per the germline V gene, CDR1 is MNHEY and CDR2 is SMNVEV (reference sequence). The CDR3 DNA reads as TGTGCCAGCAGTTGGGCCGCTGGAACCGGGGAGCTGTTTTTT. Translation: CASSWAAGTGELFF.

This clonotype was recorded a few times. The chain links TRBV7-8 to TRBJ2-3; D unclear. Trimming removed 1 base at V and 1 base at J, with 6 bases between. The CDR3 contains 14 residues. Germline V gives CDR1 SGHVS, CDR2 FQNEAQ. The CDR3 bases are TGTGCCAGCAGCTTAGTACAGCGCACAGATACGCAGTATTTT. Translated: CASSLVQRTDTQYF.

This clonotype was counted only a few times. This sequence joins TRBV7-3 and TRBJ2-3; the D gene is possibly TRBD2 (6 bases). The germline gives CDR1 SGHTA, CDR2 FQGTGA. V was pared by 4 bases and J by 9 bases, with 11 bases between. The CDR3 consists of 12 residues. The CDR3 DNA reads as TGTGCCAGCAGCTCTATGGGGGGAACGCAGTATTTT. Its translation: CASSSMGGTQYF.

This chain connects TRBV4-3 to TRBJ2-5; 8 bases are shared with TRBD2. CDR3 length equals 14 residues. Trimming took 5 bases from V and 0 from J; bases not matched to a gene: 2. The germline gives CDR1 LGHNA, CDR2 YSLEER. Here the CDR3 DNA reads TGCGCCAGCAGCGCGCGGGAGGACCAAGAGACCCAGTACTTC. Amino acid sequence: CASSAREDQETQYF.

This clonotype has at least ten counts. The CDR3 region has the DNA TGTGCCAGCAGTTTAGGTAGTCGGGGCAGGGGGCTTGAAGAGCAGTACTTC. Protein: CASSLGSRGRGLEEQYF. The chain is built from TRBV28 and TRBJ2-7, with TRBD1 identical over 8 bases. The CDR3 contains 17 residues. V was clipped by 2 bases and J by 7 bases; unmatched bases: 16. Germline V lookup: CDR1 MDHEN, CDR2 SYDVKM.

V is TRBV4-3 and J is TRBJ1-5, with D perhaps TRBD1 (6 bases). The CDR3 contains 16 residues. V was clipped by 0 bases and J by 7 bases, with 16 bases between them. Germline CDR1 is LGHNA and CDR2 is YSLEER. The CDR3 loop reads CASSQDNAARGQPQHF. DNA for the CDR3: TGCGCCAGCAGCCAAGATAACGCTGCGAGGGGGCAGCCCCAGCATTTT.

This clonotype has at least ten counts. This chain links TRBV6-1 with TRBJ2-2; no clear D gene. The germline CDR1 and CDR2 sequences are MNHNS and SASEGT. Deletions cut 1 base from V and 8 bases from J, with 8 bases between. The CDR3 is 13 amino acids. The CDR3 DNA sequence: TGTGCCAGCAGTGAAGGGATAGGGGGGGAGCTGTTTTTT. Its translation is CASSEGIGGELFF.

There are many counts of this clonotype. The genes are TRBV11-2 and TRBJ2-1; D is uncertain. Trimming removed 0 bases from V and 4 bases from J, with 10 bases in between. Germline-derived CDR1 and CDR2 are SGHAT and FQNNGV. There are 15 residues in the CDR3. CDR3 nucleotide sequence: TGTGCCAGCAGCTTAGACCGGCACGAATACAATGAGCAGTTCTTC. It yields the protein CASSLDRHEYNEQFF.

This clonotype was seen ten or more times. V usage is TRBV28 and J usage is TRBJ1-1, with a possible D match to TRBD1 (5 bases). Trimming shortened V by 3 bases and J by 7 bases, and 9 bases separated the two germline ends. This CDR3 comprises 12 residues. Germline assignment: CDR1 MDHEN and CDR2 SYDVKM. CDR3 in amino acids: CASSFLDSEAFF. DNA of the CDR3: TGTGCCAGCAGTTTTCTTGACAGTGAAGCTTTCTTT.

In its sample, this clonotype was seen a few times. The J gene is TRBJ1-2, the V gene TRBV19; no clear D. Trimming left V 10 bases short and J 7 bases short, with 16 bases between. Germline V gene lookup returns CDR1 LNHDA and CDR2 SQIVND (reference sequence). The CDR3 loop spans 12 amino acids. The DNA of the CDR3 is TGTGCCACCCAGGAGGCTTGGGGTGGCTACACCTTC. It specifies CATQEAWGGYTF.

The gene calls are TRBV20-1 and TRBJ2-7; no clear D gene. The CDR3 length is 12 residues. The V gene's germline CDR1 is DFQATT and CDR2 SNEGSKA (reference sequence). Trimming cost V 3 bases and J 2 bases, with 8 bases left between them. The CDR3, as DNA: TGCAGTGCTAGTTTGAGGACCTACGAGCAGTACTTC. Residues: CSASLRTYEQYF.

This chain links TRBV9 with TRBJ1-1; D not certain. V was trimmed by 0 bases and J by 0 bases, leaving 9 bases between them. The CDR3 extends over 15 amino acids. Germline CDR1 and CDR2: SGDLS and YYNGEE. CDR3 sequence: CASSVDFRVNTEAFF. The CDR3 nucleotides read TGTGCCAGCAGCGTAGACTTTAGAGTGAACACTGAAGCTTTCTTT. Using reference TRBV9 and TRBJ1-1 for the parts outside the CDR3, the full variable domain is DSGVTQTPKHLITATGQRVTLRCSPRSGDLSVYWYQQSLDQGLQFLIQYYNGEERAKGNILERFSAQQFPDLHSELNLSSLELGDSALYFCASSVDFRVNTEAFFGQGTRLTVV.

In this sample, this clonotype turned up many times. V and J are TRBV27 and TRBJ2-2; 9 positions match TRBD2. The CDR3 has 16 residues. The ends lost 6 bases at V and 5 bases at J; junction bases unmatched: 10. CDR1 and CDR2 (germline): MNHEY, SMNVEV (reference sequence). The CDR3 nucleotides read TGTGCCAGCAGCCTTAATAGCGGGAGAATAACCGGGGAGCTGTTTTTT. The encoded protein is CASSLNSGRITGELFF.

V is TRBV5-1 and J is TRBJ2-3; D might be TRBD1 (5 bases). Trimming stripped 3 bases from V and 2 bases from J, with 16 bases between. The CDR3 length is 16 residues. Per the germline V gene, CDR1 is SGHRS and CDR2 is YFSETQ. The DNA for the CDR3 is TGCGCCAGCAGCTCCTCAGACAGACAGTACACAGATACGCAGTATTTT. It translates to CASSSSDRQYTDTQYF.

This chain uses TRBV3-1 with TRBJ2-5; the D call may be TRBD1 or TRBD2 (5 bases each). Looked up from germline, CDR1 is LGHDT and CDR2 is YNNKEL (reference sequence). The V gene lost 5 bases and the J gene lost 0 bases, with 13 bases spanning the gap. This CDR3 comprises 15 residues. The CDR3 loop reads CASSKRGTYQETQYF. The CDR3 coding sequence is TGTGCCAGCAGCAAAAGAGGGACGTACCAAGAGACCCAGTACTTC.

This sequence joins TRBV20-1 and TRBJ2-7, with 10 bases matching TRBD1. In germline, CDR1 is DFQATT, CDR2 SNEGSKA (reference sequence). V lost 1 base, J lost 6 bases, and 3 bases stayed unmatched. This CDR3 region has 13 residues. The CDR3 sequence is CSARGQGAGEQYF. The CDR3 DNA is TGCAGTGCTAGAGGACAGGGGGCCGGCGAGCAGTACTTC.

This chain links TRBV6-5 with TRBJ1-1; D perhaps matches TRBD1 (5 bases). This CDR3 has 15 residues. Trimming shortened V by 4 bases and J by 3 bases, and 15 bases separated the two germline ends. In germline, CDR1 is MNHEY, CDR2 SVGAGI. Written as DNA, the CDR3 is TGTGCCAGCAGTTCCTTTGGGGGAGGGGACACTGAAGCTTTCTTT. This encodes CASSSFGGGDTEAFF.

The CDR3: CASSLRASGRYNEQFF. In nucleotides, the CDR3 is TGTGCCAGCAGTTTACGGGCTAGCGGGAGGTACAATGAGCAGTTCTTC. V is TRBV27 and J is TRBJ2-1; 11 nucleotides match TRBD2. This CDR3 contains 16 residues. Germline-derived CDR1 and CDR2 are MNHEY and SMNVEV (reference sequence). J lost 4 bases, V lost 2 bases, and 4 bases had no gene match.